These 18 T cell receptor beta chains were sequenced from one sample in a study of blood T cell repertoires in COVID-19. Assay used: immunoSEQ multiplex PCR; TCRdb lists only in-frame clones, some missing. Among about 480,000 clones, around 85% were seen once, and the ten largest hold roughly 8.5%. Sequencing was carried out using PBMCs or T cells enriched from blood (not recorded which). The receptor set was obtained from a woman aged 55-69 years who had recovered from COVID-19.

The J gene is TRBJ2-5, the V gene TRBV7-8, with 11 bases matching TRBD1. This CDR3 contains 14 residues. Germline V gene sequence: CDR1 SGHVS, CDR2 FQNEAQ. V dropped 5 bases and J dropped 4; count of bases not matched to a gene: 3. CDR3 sequence: CASSIGQGAETQYF. CDR3 coding DNA: TGTGCCAGCAGCATAGGACAGGGGGCAGAGACCCAGTACTTC. Complete variable domain (other parts from reference TRBV7-8 and TRBJ2-5): GAGVSQSPRYKVAKRGQDVALRCDPISGHVSLFWYQQALGQGPEFLTYFQNEAQLDKSGLPSDRFFAERPEGSVSTLKIQRTQQEDSAVYLCASSIGQGAETQYFGPGTRLLVL.

This clone was picked up a small number of times. The chain couples TRBV27 to TRBJ1-1; D remains ambiguous. The CDR3 contains 12 residues. Germline lookup yields CDR1 MNHEY and CDR2 SMNVEV (reference sequence). Deletions cut 6 bases from V and 4 bases from J, with 9 bases between. CDR3 residues: CASRRFGTEAFF. CDR3 nucleotide sequence: TGTGCCAGCAGGAGGTTTGGCACTGAAGCTTTCTTT.

The genes are TRBV5-1 and TRBJ1-1, with D possibly TRBD1 on 5 matching bases. Germline loops: CDR1 SGHRS, CDR2 YFSETQ. The length of the CDR3 is 14 residues. Trimming shortened V by 3 bases and J by 1 base, and 10 bases separated the two germline ends. The CDR3 nucleotides read TGCGCCAGCAGCTGGATTGGGGCGAACACTGAAGCTTTCTTT. Residues: CASSWIGANTEAFF.

This chain links TRBV5-6 with TRBJ2-7; TRBD1 matches 9 bases. V shed 4 bases and J 4 bases; nucleotides not matched to a gene: 9. CDR1 is SGHDT, CDR2 YYEEEE, per germline. CDR3 length: 15 amino acids. The CDR3: CASSPGDREPYEQYF. DNA for the CDR3: TGTGCCAGCAGCCCGGGGGACAGGGAGCCTTACGAGCAGTACTTC.

The rearrangement uses TRBV4-2 and TRBJ1-2; D perhaps matches TRBD1 (5 bases). The CDR3 is made up of 12 amino acids. The ends were cut back, 1 base at V and 11 bases at J, with 11 bases in the middle. Germline assignment: CDR1 LGHNA and CDR2 YNFKEQ. DNA of the CDR3: TGTGCCAGCAGCCAAGGCTCCAGGGAATACACCTTC. This encodes CASSQGSREYTF.

The J gene is TRBJ1-4, the V gene TRBV19, with TRBD1 matching 7 bases. Losses at the gene ends were 6 bases for V and 3 bases for J; bases not matched to a gene: 16. Germline assignment: CDR1 LNHDA and CDR2 SQIVND (reference sequence). This CDR3 contains 18 residues. The CDR3 reads CASSPNWTGRRPNEKLFF. The CDR3 DNA reads as TGTGCCAGTAGCCCAAACTGGACAGGCCGGAGGCCTAATGAAAAACTGTTTTTT.

V gene TRBV2 combines with J gene TRBJ1-3; 9 bases agree with TRBD1. The CDR3 contains 14 residues. The germline V gene encodes CDR1 SNHLY and CDR2 FYNNEI. V gave up 8 bases and J gave up 1 base; unmatched junction bases: 3. The CDR3 coding sequence is TGTGCCAGCGGACAGGGGAAGTCTGGAAACACCATATATTTT. Its translation is CASGQGKSGNTIYF.

The chain couples TRBV14 to TRBJ1-2; tentative D call: TRBD1 (5 bases). The length of the CDR3 is 14 residues. CDR1 SGHDN and CDR2 FVKESK come from the germline V gene. Between the trimmed V and J ends, which lost 0 bases and 3 bases, there was a span of 8 bases. CDR3 region: CASSQDPRDYGYTF. CDR3 bases: TGTGCCAGCAGCCAAGATCCCAGGGACTATGGCTACACCTTC.

This clone was seen more than once but under ten times. The same CDR3 also results from other DNA sequences found in this sample. In DNA form, the CDR3 reads TGTGCCAGCAGTTTACGGGGAAACACCATATATTTT. Its protein is CASSLRGNTIYF. The chain recombines TRBV12-3 or TRBV12-4 with TRBJ1-3; no firm D call. Trimming left V 2 bases short and J 4 bases short, with 3 bases between. This CDR3 region has 12 residues.

This sequence joins TRBV2 and TRBJ1-6; D is uncertain. Germline-derived CDR1 and CDR2 are SNHLY and FYNNEI. V was shortened by 4 bases and J by 9 bases, with 13 bases between the two germline ends. There are 14 residues in the CDR3. The CDR3 nucleotides are TGTGCCAGCAGTGGACTGGAGGTTGGTTCACCCCTCCACTTT. Translation: CASSGLEVGSPLHF.

This chain uses TRBV3-1 (or the pseudogene TRBV3-2) with TRBJ2-7; D might be TRBD1 (5 bases). Germline-derived CDR1 and CDR2 are LGHDT and YNNKEL (reference sequence). CDR3 length equals 15 residues. Trimming removed 0 bases from V and 0 bases from J, with 9 bases in between. CDR3 sequence: CASSQDRGTSYEQYF. DNA for the CDR3: TGTGCCAGCAGCCAAGATAGGGGCACCTCCTACGAGCAGTACTTC.

The chain couples TRBV5-4 to TRBJ1-2; 9 bases align to TRBD1. Germline loops: CDR1 SGHNT, CDR2 YYREEE (reference sequence). Trimming took 4 bases from V and 5 from J; bases not matched to a gene: 3. The length of the CDR3 is 13 residues. CDR3 loop: CASSPDRGYGYTF. For the CDR3, the DNA is TGTGCCAGCAGCCCGGACAGGGGTTATGGCTACACCTTC.

The rearrangement joins TRBV29-1 to TRBJ2-5, with D tentatively TRBD2 (6 bases). V shed 5 bases and J shed 4 bases, with 8 bases lying between them. Per germline, CDR1 SQVTM and CDR2 ANQGSEA. The CDR3 totals 11 residues. The CDR3 DNA reads TGCAGCGTTTTGGGAGGAGAGACCCAGTACTTC. Its translation: CSVLGGETQYF. Filled out from reference TRBV29-1 and TRBJ2-5, the complete variable domain reads SAVISQKPSRDICQRGTSLTIQCQVDSQVTMMFWYRQQPGQSLTLIATANQGSEATYESGFVIDKFPISRPNLTFSTLTVSNMSPEDSSIYLCSVLGGETQYFGPGTRLLVL.

This rearrangement joins TRBV7-2 to TRBJ2-7, with a tentative D call TRBD1 (7 bases). V was pared by 4 bases and J by 6 bases, with 19 bases between. Per the germline V gene, CDR1 is SGHTA and CDR2 is FQGNSA. This CDR3 region has 15 residues. CDR3 sequence reads: CASSSDVRGATEQYF. CDR3 nucleotide sequence: TGTGCCAGCAGCTCGGACGTCAGGGGGGCCACCGAGCAGTACTTC.

The V call is TRBV10-1, the J call TRBJ2-7; no definite D call. V lost 3 bases and J 4 bases, leaving 4 bases between the germline ends. The CDR3 extends over 11 amino acids. CDR1 and CDR2 from the germline V gene are WNHNN and SYGVQD (reference sequence). CDR3 in DNA: TGCGCCAGCAGTGACGGGTACGAGCAGTACTTC. Its protein is CASSDGYEQYF.

The chain recombines TRBV25-1 with TRBJ1-6; 11 nucleotides match TRBD1. The CDR3 runs to 15 residues. From germline, CDR1 is MGHDK and CDR2 SYGVNS. V was clipped by 3 bases and J by 10 bases; unmatched bases: 5. The CDR3 DNA sequence: TGTGCCAGCAGTGAGGGGACAGGGGGGAAGTCACCCCTCCACTTT. The encoded protein is CASSEGTGGKSPLHF.

V usage is TRBV5-1 and J usage is TRBJ1-2; 7 bases align to TRBD1. The germline V gene has CDR1 SGHRS and CDR2 YFSETQ. This CDR3 comprises 18 residues. V was pared by 2 bases and J by 2 bases, with 15 bases of the junction left unmatched. This chain's CDR3 is CASSLTPRDSFSNYGYTF. The CDR3, as DNA: TGCGCCAGCAGCTTAACCCCCCGGGACAGTTTCTCGAACTATGGCTACACCTTC.

The chain links TRBV19 to TRBJ2-5; no definite D call. With 3 bases removed from V and 5 bases from J, the gap between germline ends came to 13 bases. Per germline, CDR1 LNHDA and CDR2 SQIVND (reference sequence). The CDR3 has 14 amino acids. The CDR3 region is CASSIGTFGETQYF. CDR3 in DNA: TGTGCCAGTAGTATTGGCACCTTCGGGGAGACCCAGTACTTC.